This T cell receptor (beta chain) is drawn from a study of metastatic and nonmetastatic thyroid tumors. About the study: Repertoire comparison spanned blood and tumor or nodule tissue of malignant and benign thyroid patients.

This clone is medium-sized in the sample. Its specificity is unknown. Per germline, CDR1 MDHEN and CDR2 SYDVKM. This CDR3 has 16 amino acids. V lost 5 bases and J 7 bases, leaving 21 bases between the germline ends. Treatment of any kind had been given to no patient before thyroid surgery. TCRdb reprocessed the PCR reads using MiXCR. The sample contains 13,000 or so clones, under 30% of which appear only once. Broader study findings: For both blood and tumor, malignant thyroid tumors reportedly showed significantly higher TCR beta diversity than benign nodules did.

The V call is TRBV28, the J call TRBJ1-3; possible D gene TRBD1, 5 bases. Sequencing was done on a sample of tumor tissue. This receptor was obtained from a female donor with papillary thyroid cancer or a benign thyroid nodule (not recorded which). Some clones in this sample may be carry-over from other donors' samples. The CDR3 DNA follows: TGTGCCAGCAGTAACCCGGACAAGGCCCAGGGCAACACCATATATTTT. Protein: CASSNPDKAQGNTIYF. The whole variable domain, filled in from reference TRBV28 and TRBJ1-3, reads DVKVTQSSRYLVKRTGEKVFLECVQDMDHENMFWYRQDPGLGLRLIYFSYDVKMKEKGDIPEGYSVSREKKERFSLILESASTNQTSMYLCASSNPDKAQGNTIYFGEGSWLTVV.